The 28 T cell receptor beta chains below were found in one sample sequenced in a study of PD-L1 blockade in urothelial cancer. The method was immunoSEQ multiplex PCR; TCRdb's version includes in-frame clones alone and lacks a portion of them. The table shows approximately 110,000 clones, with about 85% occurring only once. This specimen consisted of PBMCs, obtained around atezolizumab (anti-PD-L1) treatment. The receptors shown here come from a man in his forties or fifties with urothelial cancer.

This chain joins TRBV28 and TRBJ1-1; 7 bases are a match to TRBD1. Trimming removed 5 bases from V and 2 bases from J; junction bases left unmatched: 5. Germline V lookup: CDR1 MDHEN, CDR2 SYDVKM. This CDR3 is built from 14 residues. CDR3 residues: CASSPGQINTEAFF. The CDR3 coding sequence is TGTGCCAGCAGTCCGGGACAGATAAACACTGAAGCTTTCTTT.

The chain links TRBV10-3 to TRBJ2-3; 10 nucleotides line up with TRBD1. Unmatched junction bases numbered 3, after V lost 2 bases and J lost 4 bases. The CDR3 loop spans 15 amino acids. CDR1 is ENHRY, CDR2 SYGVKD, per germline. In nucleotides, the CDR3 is TGTGCCATCAGTGAGGTGGGGACAGGGGCAGATACGCAGTATTTT. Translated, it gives CAISEVGTGADTQYF.

CDR3 DNA: TGTGCCAGCAGCTCCTGGACTAGCGGTAATGAGCAGTTCTTC. Protein product: CASSSWTSGNEQFF. This chain joins TRBV5-4 and TRBJ2-1, with 10 bases aligning to TRBD2. V was pared by 3 bases and J by 7 bases, with 4 bases of the junction left unmatched. CDR3 length: 14 amino acids. Germline CDR1 and CDR2: SGHNT and YYREEE (reference sequence).

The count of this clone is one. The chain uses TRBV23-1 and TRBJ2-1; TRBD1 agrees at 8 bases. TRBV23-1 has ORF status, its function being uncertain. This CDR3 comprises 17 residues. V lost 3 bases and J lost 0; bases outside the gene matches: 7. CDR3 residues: CASSQLGQAISYNEQFF. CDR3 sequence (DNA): TGCGCCAGCAGTCAGCTGGGACAGGCGATCTCCTACAATGAGCAGTTCTTC.

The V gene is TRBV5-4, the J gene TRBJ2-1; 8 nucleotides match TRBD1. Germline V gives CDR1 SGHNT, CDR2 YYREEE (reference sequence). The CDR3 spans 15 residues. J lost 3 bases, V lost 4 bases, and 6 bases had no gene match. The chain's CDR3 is CASSEGQGNYNEQFF. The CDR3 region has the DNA TGTGCCAGCAGCGAAGGACAGGGTAACTACAATGAGCAGTTCTTC.

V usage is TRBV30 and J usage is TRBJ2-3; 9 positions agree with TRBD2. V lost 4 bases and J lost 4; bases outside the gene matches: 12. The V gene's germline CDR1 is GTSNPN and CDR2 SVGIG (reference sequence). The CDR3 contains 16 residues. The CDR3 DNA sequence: TGTGCCTGGACGAAAGGACTAGCGTTTAACTCAGATACGCAGTATTTT. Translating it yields CAWTKGLAFNSDTQYF.

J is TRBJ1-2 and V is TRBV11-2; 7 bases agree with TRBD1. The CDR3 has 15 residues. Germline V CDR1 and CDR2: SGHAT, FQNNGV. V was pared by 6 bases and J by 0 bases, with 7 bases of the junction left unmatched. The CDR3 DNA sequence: TGTGCCAGCAGGAAACTCAGGGGGACTAACTATGGCTACACCTTC. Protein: CASRKLRGTNYGYTF.

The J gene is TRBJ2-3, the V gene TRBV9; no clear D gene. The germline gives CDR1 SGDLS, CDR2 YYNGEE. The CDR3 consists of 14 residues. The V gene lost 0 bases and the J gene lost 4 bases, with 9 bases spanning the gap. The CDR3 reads CASSVGIGSDTQYF. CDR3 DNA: TGTGCCAGCAGCGTAGGTATCGGGTCAGATACGCAGTATTTT.

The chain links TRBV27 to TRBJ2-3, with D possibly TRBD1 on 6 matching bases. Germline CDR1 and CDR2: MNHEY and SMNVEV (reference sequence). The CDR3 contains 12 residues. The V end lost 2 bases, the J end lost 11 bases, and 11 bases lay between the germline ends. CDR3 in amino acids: CASSLPRGMQYF. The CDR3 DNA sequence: TGTGCCAGCAGTTTACCCAGGGGAATGCAGTATTTT.

CDR3 protein: CASTYGIQPQHF. The CDR3 DNA reads TGTGCCAGTACGTACGGGATTCAGCCCCAGCATTTT. This chain connects TRBV19 to TRBJ1-5; D is uncertain. Germline loops: CDR1 LNHDA, CDR2 SQIVND (reference sequence). The CDR3 loop spans 12 amino acids. Trimming took 7 bases from V and 6 from J, leaving 10 bases between them.

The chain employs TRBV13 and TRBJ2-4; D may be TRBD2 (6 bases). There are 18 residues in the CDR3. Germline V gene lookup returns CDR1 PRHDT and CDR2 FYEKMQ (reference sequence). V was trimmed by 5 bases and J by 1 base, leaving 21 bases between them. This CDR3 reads CASSPWGSGGEAKNIQYF. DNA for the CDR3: TGTGCCAGCAGCCCCTGGGGTAGCGGAGGGGAGGCCAAAAACATTCAGTACTTC.

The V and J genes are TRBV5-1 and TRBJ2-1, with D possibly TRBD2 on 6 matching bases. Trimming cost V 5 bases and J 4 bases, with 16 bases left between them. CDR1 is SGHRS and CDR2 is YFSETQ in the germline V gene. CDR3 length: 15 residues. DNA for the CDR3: TGCGCCAGCAGATTCGGCGGGGTACCATACAATGAGCAGTTCTTC. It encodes CASRFGGVPYNEQFF. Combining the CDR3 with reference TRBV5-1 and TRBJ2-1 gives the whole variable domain KAGVTQTPRYLIKTRGQQVTLSCSPISGHRSVSWYQQTPGQGLQFLFEYFSETQRNKGNFPGRFSGRQFSNSRSEMNVSTLELGDSALYLCASRFGGVPYNEQFFGPGTRLTVL.

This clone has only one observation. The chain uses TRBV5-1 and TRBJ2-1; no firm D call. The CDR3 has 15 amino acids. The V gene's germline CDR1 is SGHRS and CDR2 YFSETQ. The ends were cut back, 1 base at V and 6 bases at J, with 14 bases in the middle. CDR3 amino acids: CASSLTVSGPNEQFF. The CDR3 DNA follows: TGCGCCAGCAGCTTGACAGTTTCAGGTCCCAATGAGCAGTTCTTC.

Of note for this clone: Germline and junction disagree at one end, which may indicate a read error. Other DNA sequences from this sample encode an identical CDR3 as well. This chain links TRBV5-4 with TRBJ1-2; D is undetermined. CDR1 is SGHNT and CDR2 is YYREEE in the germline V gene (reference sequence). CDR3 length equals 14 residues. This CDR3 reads CASSLVYSNYGYTF. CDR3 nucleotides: TGTGCCAGTAGCTTGGTTTACAGTAACTATGGCTACACCTTC. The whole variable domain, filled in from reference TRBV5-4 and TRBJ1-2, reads ETGVTQSPTHLIKTRGQQVTLRCSSQSGHNTVSWYQQALGQGPQFIFQYYREEENGRGNFPPRFSGLQFPNYSSELNVNALELDDSALYLCASSLVYSNYGYTFGSGTRLTVV.

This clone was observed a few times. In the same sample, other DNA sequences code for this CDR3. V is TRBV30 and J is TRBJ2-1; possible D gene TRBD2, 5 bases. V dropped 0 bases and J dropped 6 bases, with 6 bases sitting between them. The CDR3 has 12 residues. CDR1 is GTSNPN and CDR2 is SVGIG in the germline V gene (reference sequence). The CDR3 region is CAWSVRGNEQFF. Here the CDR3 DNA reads TGTGCCTGGAGTGTACGGGGCAATGAGCAGTTCTTC.

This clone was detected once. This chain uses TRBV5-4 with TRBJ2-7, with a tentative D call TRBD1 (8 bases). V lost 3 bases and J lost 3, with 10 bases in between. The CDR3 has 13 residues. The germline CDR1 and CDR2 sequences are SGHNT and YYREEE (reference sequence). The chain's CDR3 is CASSYRGGYEQYF. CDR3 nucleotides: TGTGCCAGCAGCTACAGGGGGGGCTACGAGCAGTACTTC.

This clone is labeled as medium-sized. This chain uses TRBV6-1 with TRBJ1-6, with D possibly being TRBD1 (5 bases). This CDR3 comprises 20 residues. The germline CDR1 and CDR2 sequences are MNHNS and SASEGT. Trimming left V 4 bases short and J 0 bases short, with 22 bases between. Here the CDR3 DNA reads TGTGCCAGCAGTGGACGACACACTATTCTGGACACCTCCTATAATTCACCCCTCCACTTT. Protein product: CASSGRHTILDTSYNSPLHF.

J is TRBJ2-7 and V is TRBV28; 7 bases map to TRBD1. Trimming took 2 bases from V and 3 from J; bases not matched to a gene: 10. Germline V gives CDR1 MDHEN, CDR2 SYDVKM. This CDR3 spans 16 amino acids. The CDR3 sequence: CASSLLSQGVYYEQYF. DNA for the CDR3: TGTGCCAGCAGTTTACTTTCCCAGGGGGTTTACTACGAGCAGTACTTC.

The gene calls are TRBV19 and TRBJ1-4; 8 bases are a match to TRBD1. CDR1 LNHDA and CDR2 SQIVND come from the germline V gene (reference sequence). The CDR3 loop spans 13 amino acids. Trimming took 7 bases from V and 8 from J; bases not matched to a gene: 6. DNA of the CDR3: TGTGCCAGTAAACCAGGGGGCTTCGAAAAACTGTTTTTT. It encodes CASKPGGFEKLFF.

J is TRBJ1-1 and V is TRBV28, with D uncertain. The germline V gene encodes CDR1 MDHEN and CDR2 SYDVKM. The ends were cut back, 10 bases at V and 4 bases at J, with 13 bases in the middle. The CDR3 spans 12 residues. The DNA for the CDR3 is TGTGCCACGACTAAGCTCTCCACTGAAGCTTTCTTT. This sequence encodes CATTKLSTEAFF.

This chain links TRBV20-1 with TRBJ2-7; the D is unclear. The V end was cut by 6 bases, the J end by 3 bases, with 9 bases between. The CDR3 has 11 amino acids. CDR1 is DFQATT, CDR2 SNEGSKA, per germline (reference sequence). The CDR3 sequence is CSALPVYEQYF. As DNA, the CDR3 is TGCAGTGCGCTCCCGGTCTACGAGCAGTACTTC.

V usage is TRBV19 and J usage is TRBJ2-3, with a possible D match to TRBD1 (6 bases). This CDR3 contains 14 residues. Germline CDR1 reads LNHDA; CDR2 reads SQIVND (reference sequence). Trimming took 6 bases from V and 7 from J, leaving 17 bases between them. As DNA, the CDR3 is TGTGCCAGTAGCCAGGGGCCAACAGGGTATACGCAGTATTTT. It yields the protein CASSQGPTGYTQYF.

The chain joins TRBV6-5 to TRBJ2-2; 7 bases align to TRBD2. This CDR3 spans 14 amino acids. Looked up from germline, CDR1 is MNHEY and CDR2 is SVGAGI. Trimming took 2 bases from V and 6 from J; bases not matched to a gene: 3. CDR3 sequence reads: CASSYAGVAGELFF. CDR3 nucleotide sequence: TGTGCCAGCAGTTACGCGGGAGTGGCCGGGGAGCTGTTTTTT.

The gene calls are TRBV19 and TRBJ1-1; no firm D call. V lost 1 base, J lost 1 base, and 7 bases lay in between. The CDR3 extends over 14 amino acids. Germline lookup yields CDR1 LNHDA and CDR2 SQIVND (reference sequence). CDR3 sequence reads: CASSIVGGNTEAFF. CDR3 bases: TGTGCCAGTAGTATAGTAGGCGGGAACACTGAAGCTTTCTTT.

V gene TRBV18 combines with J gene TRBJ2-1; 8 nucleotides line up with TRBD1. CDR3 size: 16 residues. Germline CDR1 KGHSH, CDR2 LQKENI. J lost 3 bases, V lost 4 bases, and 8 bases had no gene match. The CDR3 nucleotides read TGTGCCAGCTCACGTACCGGACAGGGCTACTACAATGAGCAGTTCTTC. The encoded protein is CASSRTGQGYYNEQFF.

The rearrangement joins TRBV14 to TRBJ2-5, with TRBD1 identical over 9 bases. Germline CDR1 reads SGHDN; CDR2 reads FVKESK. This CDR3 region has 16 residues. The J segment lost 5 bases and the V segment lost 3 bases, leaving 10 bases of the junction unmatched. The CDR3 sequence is CASSHPTGGWRETQYF. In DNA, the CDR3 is TGTGCCAGCAGCCACCCGACAGGGGGTTGGCGGGAGACCCAGTACTTC.

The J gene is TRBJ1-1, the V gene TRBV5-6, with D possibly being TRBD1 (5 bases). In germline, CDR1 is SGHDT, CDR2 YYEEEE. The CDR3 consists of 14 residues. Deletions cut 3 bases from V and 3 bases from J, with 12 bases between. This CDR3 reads CASSWQGIDTEAFF. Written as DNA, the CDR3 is TGTGCCAGCAGCTGGCAGGGAATTGACACTGAAGCTTTCTTT.

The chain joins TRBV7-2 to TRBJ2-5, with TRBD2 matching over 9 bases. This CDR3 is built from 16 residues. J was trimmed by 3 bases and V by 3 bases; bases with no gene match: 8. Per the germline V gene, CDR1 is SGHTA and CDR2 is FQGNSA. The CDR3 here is CASSLGISGSKETQYF. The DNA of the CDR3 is TGTGCCAGCAGCTTGGGAATTAGCGGGAGTAAAGAGACCCAGTACTTC.